Listed here are 5 T cell receptor beta chains from one sample, sequenced in a study of cytomegalovirus exposure and HLA in healthy donors. The PCR used 60 Vbeta and 13 Jbeta primers. Sequencing used immunoSEQ multiplex PCR; TCRdb keeps in-frame clones, though not all of them. Of about 190,000 clones in the sample, 75% to 90% were seen once. The sample was PBMCs. These receptors were collected from a man aged 40-50 years in good health and CMV-seropositive.

J is TRBJ1-5 and V is TRBV25-1; D ambiguous. In germline, CDR1 is MGHDK, CDR2 SYGVNS. V lost 6 bases and J 6 bases, leaving 24 bases between the germline ends. The CDR3 contains 17 residues. CDR3 bases: TGTGCCAGCAGAGCGTTATCCCGGCCCCCTCTGACTCAGCCCCAGCATTTT. Translating gives CASRALSRPPLTQPQHF.

This clone was detected a few times. The chain uses TRBV5-1 and TRBJ1-1; D may be TRBD1 (5 bases). The CDR3 covers 18 residues. The ends were cut back, 3 bases at V and 0 bases at J, with 21 bases in the middle. Germline V gene data show CDR1 as SGHRS and CDR2 as YFSETQ. This chain's CDR3 is CASSSDGTRGLLNTEAFF. CDR3 sequence (DNA): TGCGCCAGCAGCTCGGACGGTACCCGGGGACTTTTGAACACTGAAGCTTTCTTT.

The DNA for the CDR3 is TGTGCCAGCAGTCCGTTGGACAGGGCCACTGAAGCTTTCTTT. It translates to CASSPLDRATEAFF. V gene TRBV6-5 combines with J gene TRBJ1-1; 8 nucleotides match TRBD1. V shed 5 bases and J 4 bases; nucleotides not matched to a gene: 6. Germline assignment: CDR1 MNHEY and CDR2 SVGAGI. The CDR3 contains 14 residues.

This chain connects TRBV27 to TRBJ2-7; a weak D match, TRBD2 (5 bases). The germline V gene encodes CDR1 MNHEY and CDR2 SMNVEV (reference sequence). This CDR3 has 15 amino acids. Trimming shortened V by 6 bases and J by 2 bases, and 17 bases separated the two germline ends. The chain's CDR3 is CASSRYPSGAYEQYF. In DNA form, the CDR3 reads TGTGCCAGCAGCCGCTACCCTTCCGGGGCCTACGAGCAGTACTTC.

The gene calls are TRBV28 and TRBJ2-5; tentatively, D is TRBD2 (5 bases). The CDR3 has 15 residues. Germline lookup yields CDR1 MDHEN and CDR2 SYDVKM. V was clipped by 6 bases and J by 5 bases, with 19 bases between them. This chain's CDR3 is CASRSPGWVVETQYF. CDR3 nucleotide sequence: TGTGCCAGCAGGTCCCCGGGGTGGGTCGTGGAGACCCAGTACTTC.